One sample yielded the 2 T cell receptor beta chains listed below, sequenced in a study of blood T cell repertoires in COVID-19. Sequencing was performed with immunoSEQ multiplex PCR; in TCRdb, only in-frame clones are kept and a portion is missing. The profile shows around 130,000 clones, 80% to 90% of them singletons. Source material: peripheral blood. The source is a man aged 70 or older with active or convalescent COVID-19.

V is TRBV10-3 and J is TRBJ1-1; weak D call: TRBD1 (5 bases). V was pared by 0 bases and J by 11 bases, with 13 bases between. The germline gives CDR1 ENHRY, CDR2 SYGVKD. The CDR3 is 13 amino acids. The CDR3 DNA follows: TGTGCCATCAGTGAGTCTCCCGGTCAGGGTGCTTTCTTT. It yields the protein CAISESPGQGAFF.

The chain links TRBV28 to TRBJ1-2; D is perhaps TRBD1 (5 bases). Per the germline V gene, CDR1 is MDHEN and CDR2 is SYDVKM. This CDR3 contains 14 residues. The germline V and J ends were trimmed by 7 bases and 3 bases, with 15 bases remaining between them. The CDR3 DNA reads TGTGCCAGCACTCTTAGGGGTCCATACTATGGCTACACCTTC. Translated: CASTLRGPYYGYTF.